This T cell receptor beta chain derives from a study of blood T cell repertoires in COVID-19. Looking at the study overall: Some COVID-19 samples were acute and others convalescent; all came from the United States, Italy and Spain. T cells, B-cell-depleted T cells, or PBMCs supplied cDNA or gDNA.

V dropped 3 bases and J dropped 7; count of bases not matched to a gene: 5. CDR3 length: 14 amino acids. Germline values: CDR1 LGHNA, CDR2 YSLEER. As processed by the authors: By means of reference gene primer amplification, nucleated cell counts were estimated. The data were produced by immunoSEQ multiplex PCR, yet TCRdb's version contains in-frame clones alone and is incomplete. V, J and clone size derive from that table, while D and trimming were established from the DNA sequence. The table lists around 700,000 clones, 90% of them singletons. The material sequenced was peripheral blood. This TCR was sampled from a woman aged 18-35 years with acute or convalescent COVID-19. The chain carries TRBV4-3 and TRBJ2-2, with 7 bases lining up with TRBD1. The CDR3 sequence: CASSQGWTGGELFF. The DNA for the CDR3 is TGCGCCAGCAGCCAGGGGTGGACAGGCGGGGAGCTGTTTTTT.